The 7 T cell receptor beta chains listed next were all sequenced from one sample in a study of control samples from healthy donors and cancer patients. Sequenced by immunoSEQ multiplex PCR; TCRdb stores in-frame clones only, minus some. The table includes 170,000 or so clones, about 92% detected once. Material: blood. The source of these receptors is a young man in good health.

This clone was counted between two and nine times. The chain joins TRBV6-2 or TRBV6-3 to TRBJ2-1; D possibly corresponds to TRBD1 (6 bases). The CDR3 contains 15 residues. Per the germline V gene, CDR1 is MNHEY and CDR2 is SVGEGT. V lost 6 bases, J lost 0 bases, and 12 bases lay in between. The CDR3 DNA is TGTGCCAGCAGCCTCCAGGGGAGCTCCTACAATGAGCAGTTCTTC. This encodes CASSLQGSSYNEQFF.

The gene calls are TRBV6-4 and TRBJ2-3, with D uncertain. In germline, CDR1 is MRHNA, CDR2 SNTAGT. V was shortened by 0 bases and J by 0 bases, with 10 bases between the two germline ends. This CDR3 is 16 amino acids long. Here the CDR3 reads CASSDSESLSTDTQYF. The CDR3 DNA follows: TGTGCCAGCAGTGACTCCGAAAGTCTAAGCACAGATACGCAGTATTTT.

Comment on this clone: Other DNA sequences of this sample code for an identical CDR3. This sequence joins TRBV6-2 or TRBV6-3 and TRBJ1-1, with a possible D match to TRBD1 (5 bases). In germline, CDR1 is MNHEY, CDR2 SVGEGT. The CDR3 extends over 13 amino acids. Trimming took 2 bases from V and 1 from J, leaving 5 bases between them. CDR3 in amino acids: CASSYQGNTEAFF. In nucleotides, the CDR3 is TGTGCCAGCAGTTACCAGGGGAACACTGAAGCTTTCTTT.

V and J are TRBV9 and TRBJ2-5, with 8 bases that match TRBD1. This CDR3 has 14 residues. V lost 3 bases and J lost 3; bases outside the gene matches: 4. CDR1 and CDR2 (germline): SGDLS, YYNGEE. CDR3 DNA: TGTGCCAGCAGCGCGACAGGGGCTGAAGAGACCCAGTACTTC. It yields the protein CASSATGAEETQYF.

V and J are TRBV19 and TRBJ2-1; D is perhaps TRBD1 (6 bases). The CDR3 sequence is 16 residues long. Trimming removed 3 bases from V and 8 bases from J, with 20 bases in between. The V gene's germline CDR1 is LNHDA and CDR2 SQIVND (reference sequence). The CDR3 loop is CASSIATGTPKDEQFF. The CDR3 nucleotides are TGTGCCAGTAGTATTGCAACAGGGACCCCAAAGGATGAGCAGTTCTTC.

DNA for the CDR3: TGTGCCAGCAGTTTACGTCCAGTCGCCTACGAGCAGTACTTC. This sequence encodes CASSLRPVAYEQYF. The genes are TRBV27 and TRBJ2-7; D unresolved. Germline V lookup: CDR1 MNHEY, CDR2 SMNVEV (reference sequence). This CDR3 region has 14 residues. V lost 2 bases, J lost 2 bases, and 10 bases lay in between.

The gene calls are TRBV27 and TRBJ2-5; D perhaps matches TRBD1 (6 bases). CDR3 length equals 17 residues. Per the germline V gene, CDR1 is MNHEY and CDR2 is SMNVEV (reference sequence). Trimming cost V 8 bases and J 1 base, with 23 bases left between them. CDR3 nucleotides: TGTGCCAGCCGAAAGACATCCTCATGGGGGCCCCAAGAGACCCAGTACTTC. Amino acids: CASRKTSSWGPQETQYF.